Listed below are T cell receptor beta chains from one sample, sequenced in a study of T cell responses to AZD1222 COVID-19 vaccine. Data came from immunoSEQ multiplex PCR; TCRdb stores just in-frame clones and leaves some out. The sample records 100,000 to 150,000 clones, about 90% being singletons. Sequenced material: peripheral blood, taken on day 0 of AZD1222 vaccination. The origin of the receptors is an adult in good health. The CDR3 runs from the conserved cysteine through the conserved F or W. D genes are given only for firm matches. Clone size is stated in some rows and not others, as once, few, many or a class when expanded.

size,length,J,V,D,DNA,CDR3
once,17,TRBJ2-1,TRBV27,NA,TGTGCCAGCAGTTTATCACCCTTAATAGGAAGGGACAATGAGCAGTTCTTC,CASSLSPLIGRDNEQFF
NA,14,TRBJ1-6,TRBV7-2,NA,TGTGCCAGCAGCTTAGGAGTGGGTGGCTCACCCCTCCACTTT,CASSLGVGGSPLHF
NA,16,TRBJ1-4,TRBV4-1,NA,TGCGCCAGCAGCCACGCCCCGGGACAAGATAATGAAAAACTGTTTTTT,CASSHAPGQDNEKLFF
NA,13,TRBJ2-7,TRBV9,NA,TGTGCCAGCAGCGTAGGTGAAGCTTACGAGCAGTACTTC,CASSVGEAYEQYF
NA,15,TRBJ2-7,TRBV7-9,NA,TGTGCCAGCAGCTTCGGACAGTCAATCTCCTACGAGCAGTACTTC,CASSFGQSISYEQYF
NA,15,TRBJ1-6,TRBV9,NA,TGTGCCAGCAGCCCAACGGGTGGTCATAATTCACCCCTCCACTTT,CASSPTGGHNSPLHF
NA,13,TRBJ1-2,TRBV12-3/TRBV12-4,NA,TGTGCCAGCAGTTTAGCAGGGAACTATGGCTACACCTTC,CASSLAGNYGYTF
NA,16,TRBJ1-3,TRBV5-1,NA,TGCGCCAGCAGCGTAAACGGGCCGATCTCTGGAAACACCATATATTTT,CASSVNGPISGNTIYF
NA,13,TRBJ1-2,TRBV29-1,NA,TGCAGCGTTATACCCGGGACAATCCATGGCTACACCTTC,CSVIPGTIHGYTF
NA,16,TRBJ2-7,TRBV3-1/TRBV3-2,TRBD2,TGTGCCAGCAGCCCTGTCGCAACTAGCGGGGTCCGTCAGCAGTACTTC,CASSPVATSGVRQQYF
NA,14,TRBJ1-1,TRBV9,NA,TGTGCCAGCAGCTTACGACCGGAGAACACTGAAGCTTTCTTT,CASSLRPENTEAFF
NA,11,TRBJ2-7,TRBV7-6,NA,TGTGCCAGCAGCTTGGATGACGAGCAGTACTTC,CASSLDDEQYF
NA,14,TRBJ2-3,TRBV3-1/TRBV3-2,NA,TGTGCCAGCAGCTCTCGGTTCAGCACAGATACGCAGTATTTT,CASSSRFSTDTQYF
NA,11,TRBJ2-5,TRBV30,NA,TGTGCCGCAGACTATAGGGAGACCCAGTACTTC,CAADYRETQYF
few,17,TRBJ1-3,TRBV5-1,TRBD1,TGCGCCAGCAGCTTGGGGACAGGGGGTAGCTCTGGAAACACCATATATTTT,CASSLGTGGSSGNTIYF
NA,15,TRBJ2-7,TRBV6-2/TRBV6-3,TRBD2,TGTGCCAGCAGCCCTAGCGGGGGGCCTTCCTACGAGCAGTACTTC,CASSPSGGPSYEQYF
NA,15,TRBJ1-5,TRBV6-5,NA,TGTGCCAGCAGCAACGCAGGGGAGGCCCGCCAGCCCCAGCATTTT,CASSNAGEARQPQHF
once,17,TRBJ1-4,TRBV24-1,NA,TGTGCCACCAGTGATCCCCGGGAGGGCCCAACTAATGAAAAACTGTTTTTT,CATSDPREGPTNEKLFF
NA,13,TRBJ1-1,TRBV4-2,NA,TGTGCCAGCAGCCAAGAGGGGAAAACTGAAGCTTTCTTT,CASSQEGKTEAFF
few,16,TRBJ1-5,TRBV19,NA,TGTGCCAGTAGGGCGGGGGCAGTTGATAGCAATCAGCCCCAGCATTTT,CASRAGAVDSNQPQHF
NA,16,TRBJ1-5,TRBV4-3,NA,TGCGCCAGCAGCCAAGATACTCGTGGAAGCAATCAGCCCCAGCATTTT,CASSQDTRGSNQPQHF
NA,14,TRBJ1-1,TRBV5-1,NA,TGCGCCAGCAGCTTGGAACAGTTAAACACTGAAGCTTTCTTT,CASSLEQLNTEAFF
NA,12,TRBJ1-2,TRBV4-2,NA,TGTGCCAGCAGCCAAGATGGGGAAGTACGCGTCTTC,CASSQDGEVRVF
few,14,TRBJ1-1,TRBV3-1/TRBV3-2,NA,TGTGCCAGCAGCCACCGTCTAACGAACACTGAAGCTTTCTTT,CASSHRLTNTEAFF
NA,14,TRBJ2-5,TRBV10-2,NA,TGCGCCAGCAGTGTAGGGTCTCGGCGGGAGACCCAGTACTTC,CASSVGSRRETQYF
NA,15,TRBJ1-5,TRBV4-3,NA,TGCGCCAGCAGCCAAGGTCTCTCAGGGTTACAGCCCCAGCATTTT,CASSQGLSGLQPQHF
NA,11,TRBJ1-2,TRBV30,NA,TGTGCCTGGACCAACTCTGGTGGCTACACCTTC,CAWTNSGGYTF
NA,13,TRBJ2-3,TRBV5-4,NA,TGTGCCAGCAGCTCAGGGGGCACAGATACGCAGTATTTT,CASSSGGTDTQYF
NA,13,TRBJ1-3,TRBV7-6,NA,TGTGCCAGCAGCCGTTCAACTGGAAACACCATATATTTT,CASSRSTGNTIYF
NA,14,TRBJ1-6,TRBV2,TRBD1,TGTGCCAGCAGTTCCGGGACAGCAAATTCACCCCTCCACTTT,CASSSGTANSPLHF
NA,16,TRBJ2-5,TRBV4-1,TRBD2,TGCGCCAGCAGCCTATGGCTAGCGGGGGAGAAAGAGACCCAGTACTTC,CASSLWLAGEKETQYF
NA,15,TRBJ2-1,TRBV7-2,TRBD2,TGTGCCAGCAGCTTGACTAGCGGGGGGAGCAATGAGCAGTTCTTC,CASSLTSGGSNEQFF
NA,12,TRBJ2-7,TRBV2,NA,TGTGCCAGCAGCCAAGCCTCCTACGAGCAGTACTTC,CASSQASYEQYF
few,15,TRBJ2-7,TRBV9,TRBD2,TGTGCCAGCAGCGTCACTAGCGGGGGGTGGTACGAGCAGTACTTC,CASSVTSGGWYEQYF
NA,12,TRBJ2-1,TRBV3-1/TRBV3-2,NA,TGTGCCAGCAGCCAAGTGGGGGCGCAGGGATTCTTC,CASSQVGAQGFF
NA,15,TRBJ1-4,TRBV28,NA,TGTGCCAGCGGGGACCTGACAGCCTCCTCTGAAAAACTGTTTTTT,CASGDLTASSEKLFF
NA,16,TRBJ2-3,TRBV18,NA,TGTGCCAGCTCACCAATCCTCGGTCAGGCCGGGGATACGCAGTATTTT,CASSPILGQAGDTQYF
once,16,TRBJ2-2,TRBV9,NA,TGTGCCAGCAGCTCTCGGGCGGGGTCGAACACCGGGGAGCTGTTTTTT,CASSSRAGSNTGELFF
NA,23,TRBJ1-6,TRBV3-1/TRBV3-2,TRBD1,TGTGCCAGCAGCCAAGTGGGGACCGACAGGGGGTTGATCCTGGATTCCTATAATTCACCCCTCCACTTT,CASSQVGTDRGLILDSYNSPLHF
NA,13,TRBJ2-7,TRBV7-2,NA,TGTGCCAGCAGCTTTTACGAGAAGTACGAGCAGTACTTC,CASSFYEKYEQYF
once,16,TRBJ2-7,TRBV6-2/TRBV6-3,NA,TGTGCCAGCAGTTACCCGTCGGGGGGCAGCTCCTACGAGCAGTACTTC,CASSYPSGGSSYEQYF
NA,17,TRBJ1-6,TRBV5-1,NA,TGCGCCAGCAGGGAGACGGGGGCCTCCCTAGCCGGTTCACCCCTCCACTTT,CASRETGASLAGSPLHF
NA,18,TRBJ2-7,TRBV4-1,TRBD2,TGCGCCAGCAGCCACCGGACTAGCGGGGGGGCTTCAGCATACGAGCAGTACTTC,CASSHRTSGGASAYEQYF
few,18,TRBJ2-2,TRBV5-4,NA,TGTGCCAGCAGCCCGGCCTCCCCCCTGACAGGTTCGGAGGGGGAGCTGTTTTTT,CASSPASPLTGSEGELFF
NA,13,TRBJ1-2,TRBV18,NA,TGTGCCAGCTCCCCGGACAATCTCTATGGCTACACCTTC,CASSPDNLYGYTF
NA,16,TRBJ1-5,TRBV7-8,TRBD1,TGTGCCAGCAGCAAGGTCAGGGGGGAGGGCAATCAGCCCCAGCATTTT,CASSKVRGEGNQPQHF
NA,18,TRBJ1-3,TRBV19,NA,TGTGCCAGTAGTCTTTTGGGGGTCTTTTCGAGCTCTGGAAACACCATATATTTT,CASSLLGVFSSSGNTIYF
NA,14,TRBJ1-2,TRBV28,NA,TGTGCCAGCAGTTTCAACCAGGGGAACTATGGCTACACCTTC,CASSFNQGNYGYTF
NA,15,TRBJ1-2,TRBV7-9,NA,TGTGCCAGCAGCACAACGGGGGGTGGAACCTATGGCTACACCTTC,CASSTTGGGTYGYTF
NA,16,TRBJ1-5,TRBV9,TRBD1,TGTGCCAGCAGCCCCGGGACAGGGGCCCTCAATCAGCCCCAGCATTTT,CASSPGTGALNQPQHF